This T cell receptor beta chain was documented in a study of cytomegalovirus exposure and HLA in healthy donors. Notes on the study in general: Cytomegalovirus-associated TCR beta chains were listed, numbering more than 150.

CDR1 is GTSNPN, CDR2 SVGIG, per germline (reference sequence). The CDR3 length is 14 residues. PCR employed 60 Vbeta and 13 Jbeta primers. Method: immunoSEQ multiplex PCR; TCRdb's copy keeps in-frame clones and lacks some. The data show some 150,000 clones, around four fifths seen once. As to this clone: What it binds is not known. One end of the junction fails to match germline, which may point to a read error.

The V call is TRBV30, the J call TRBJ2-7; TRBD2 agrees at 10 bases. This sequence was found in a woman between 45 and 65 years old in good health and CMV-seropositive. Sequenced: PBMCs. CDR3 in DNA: TGTGCCTGGAGTGCTGGACTAGCGGAGCCCGCCGGTTTGTTC. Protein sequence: CAWSAGLAEPAGLF.